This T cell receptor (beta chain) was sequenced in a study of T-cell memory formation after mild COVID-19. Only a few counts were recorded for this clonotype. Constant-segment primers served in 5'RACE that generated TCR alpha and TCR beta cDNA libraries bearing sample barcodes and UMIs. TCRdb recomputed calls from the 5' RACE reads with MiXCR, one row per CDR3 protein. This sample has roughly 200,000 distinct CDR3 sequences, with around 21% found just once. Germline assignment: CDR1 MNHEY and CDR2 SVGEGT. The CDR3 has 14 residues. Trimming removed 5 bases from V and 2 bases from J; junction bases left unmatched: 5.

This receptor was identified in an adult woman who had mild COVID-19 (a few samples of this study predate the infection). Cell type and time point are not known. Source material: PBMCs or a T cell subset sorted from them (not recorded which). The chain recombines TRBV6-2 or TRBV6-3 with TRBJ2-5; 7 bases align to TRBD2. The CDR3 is CASSPSGDQETQYF. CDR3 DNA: TGTGCCAGCAGTCCGAGCGGGGATCAAGAGACCCAGTACTTC.